Each of the 8 T cell receptor beta chains below was sequenced from the same sample in a study of identical twins. One entry per CDR3 protein results from TCRdb running MiXCR on the 5' RACE reads. The sample gives some 600,000 distinct CDR3 sequences, around 7.5% of which show up once; roughly 1.6% is in the top ten. The same sample was also used in a study of yellow fever vaccine responses in identical twins.

Sequenced: PBMCs. These receptors originate from a woman aged 18-29 years in good health.

The chain uses TRBV10-2 and TRBJ2-1, with 12 positions matching TRBD2. This CDR3 is 16 amino acids long. From germline, CDR1 is WSHSY and CDR2 SAAADI. The V gene end was trimmed by 3 bases and the J gene end by 4 bases; junction bases not matched to a gene: 4. CDR3 DNA: TGCGCCAGCAGTGACACCGGGACTAGCGGGTACAATGAGCAGTTCTTC. Translated, it gives CASSDTGTSGYNEQFF.

The V and J genes are TRBV6-1 and TRBJ1-2; possibly TRBD1 for D (5 bases). The CDR3 spans 15 residues. Trimming removed 6 bases at V and 3 bases at J, with 17 bases between. The germline V gene encodes CDR1 MNHNS and CDR2 SASEGT. CDR3 bases: TGTGCCAGCAGCCGACAGTCCGGTGGGGACTATGGCTACACCTTC. Amino acids: CASSRQSGGDYGYTF.

This clonotype was seen more than once but under ten times. The chain uses TRBV24-1 and TRBJ2-3; the D gene is possibly TRBD2 (5 bases). Trimming removed 11 bases at V and 4 bases at J, with 18 bases between. CDR1 and CDR2 from the germline V gene are KGHDR and SFDVKD. The CDR3 contains 14 residues. The CDR3 DNA is TGTGCCAGCTCCAGTCGGCACGGGGCAGATACGCAGTATTTT. Protein sequence: CASSSRHGADTQYF.

The CDR3 spells CASSLGLARTDTQYF. The CDR3 DNA sequence: TGTGCCAGCAGCTTAGGACTAGCTAGGACAGATACGCAGTATTTT. This chain links TRBV7-8 with TRBJ2-3; 7 positions match TRBD2. This CDR3 is built from 15 residues. Looked up from germline, CDR1 is SGHVS and CDR2 is FQNEAQ. With 1 base clipped from V and 3 bases from J, the junction kept 4 bases outside the gene matches.

The table lists this clonotype with a few counts. The rearrangement joins TRBV5-1 to TRBJ1-1; 8 nucleotides align to TRBD1. The V and J ends lost 1 base and 1 base, in that order; junction bases with no gene match: 3. CDR1 and CDR2 from the germline V gene are SGHRS and YFSETQ. The CDR3 totals 15 residues. The CDR3: CASSLTGGENTEAFF. CDR3 DNA: TGCGCCAGCAGCTTGACAGGGGGAGAGAACACTGAAGCTTTCTTT.

This clonotype showed up many times. The V and J genes are TRBV20-1 and TRBJ2-3; D may be TRBD2 (7 bases). The germline V gene encodes CDR1 DFQATT and CDR2 SNEGSKA (reference sequence). The CDR3 runs 15 residues. Trimming stripped 1 base from V and 2 bases from J, with 13 bases between. The CDR3 is CSARGSGGLTDTQYF. The DNA for the CDR3 is TGCAGTGCTAGAGGTTCCGGGGGGCTCACAGATACGCAGTATTTT.

This clonotype was observed many times. This chain connects TRBV6-2 or TRBV6-3 to TRBJ2-1; 12 bases line up with TRBD2. This CDR3 is built from 15 residues. Germline CDR1 and CDR2: MNHEY and SVGEGT. Trimming cost V 5 bases and J 7 bases; bases outside gene matches: 6. CDR3 protein: CASSPRLAGGNEQFF. CDR3 coding DNA: TGTGCCAGCAGTCCCCGCCTAGCGGGAGGGAATGAGCAGTTCTTC.

This clonotype has a handful of counts. The V call is TRBV28, the J call TRBJ1-4, with TRBD1 as a possible D gene (6 bases). Germline loops: CDR1 MDHEN, CDR2 SYDVKM. This CDR3 comprises 14 residues. Deletions cut 6 bases from V and 11 bases from J, with 19 bases between. The CDR3 DNA sequence: TGTGCCAGCAGACCTACAGGGACAACGAGGAAACTGTTTTTT. This gives the protein CASRPTGTTRKLFF.